This T cell receptor beta chain was captured by sequencing in a study of tumor-infiltrating lymphocytes in primary liver carcinoma. Each 20-30 mg portion of unsorted bulk tissue served as the source for co-extraction of RNA and DNA. The investigators made TCR beta cDNA from about 500 ng total RNA, using a constant-region primer. Employing slightly modified ARM-PCR, three nested multiplex PCR rounds were run, and these gave rise to the TCR beta libraries. TRBV1-TRBV30 forward primers and a C-beta reverse primer were used in the first two PCR rounds, which each ran for nine to ten cycles. TCRdb ran MiXCR on the multiplex PCR reads and lists one entry per CDR3 protein. This table has around 60,000 distinct CDR3 sequences, over 60% appearing once. Germline assignment: CDR1 SGHAT and CDR2 FQNNGV. This CDR3 comprises 14 residues. Regarding this clonotype: At one end the junction does not follow the germline gene, possibly because of a read error.

The origin of this receptor is a man in his forties or fifties with primary liver carcinoma and hepatitis B virus infection. What was sequenced was liver tumor tissue from sampling region 4. Subset defined: tumor region T4, right-lateral pole. The V call is TRBV11-2, the J call TRBJ2-3; perhaps TRBD1 as D (6 bases). The CDR3 coding sequence is TGTGCCAGCAGCACCGCGGGTTCACAGGGTACGCAGTGTTTT. This encodes CASSTAGSQGTQCF.